These T cell receptor beta chains were read from a single sample in a study of T cells after yellow fever vaccination. TCRdb re-called the 5' RACE reads with MiXCR, one entry per CDR3 protein. The repertoire holds roughly 30,000 distinct CDR3 sequences, roughly 10% seen once, with around 12% in the top ten. The sequencing here drew on PBMCs, either bulk or a sorted T-cell subset (CD4+, CD8+, memory, or dextramer-sorted; not recorded which), taken around 15 days after the first yellow fever vaccination. These receptors were collected from a man aged 18-30 years who received the YFV17D yellow fever vaccine. Both conserved end residues are part of each CDR3. The D gene is left open where the match is weak. Size is stated for part of the rows, as once, few or many counts, or as a class when the clone is expanded.

D | J | V | size | DNA | CDR3
TRBD1 | TRBJ2-7 | TRBV24-1 | many | TGTGCCACCAGTGATTTCCGGGACAGGGCCTACGAGCAGTACTTC | CATSDFRDRAYEQYF
NA | TRBJ1-5 | TRBV20-1 | medium-sized | TGCAGTGCTAGAGACAGCGGAAATCAGCCCCAGCATTTT | CSARDSGNQPQHF
NA | TRBJ2-7 | TRBV4-1 | many | TGCGCCAGCAGCCAAGATGGAGGTCTGCGTTACGAGCAGTACTTC | CASSQDGGLRYEQYF
NA | TRBJ1-1 | TRBV25-1 | many | TGTGCCAGCAGCGAGGGGTGGGGGGTGAGGACTGAAGCTTTCTTT | CASSEGWGVRTEAFF
NA | TRBJ2-1 | TRBV27 | many | TGTGCCAGCAGTTGGGAGGGGGCTAATTGGAATGAGCAGTTCTTC | CASSWEGANWNEQFF
NA | TRBJ2-5 | TRBV10-3 | many | TGTGCCATCAGTGAGTCGCAAGAGACCCAGTACTTC | CAISESQETQYF
NA | TRBJ1-1 | TRBV3-1 | many | TGTGCCAGCAGCCAAGTCGGGGGGGCGACTGAAGCTTTCTTT | CASSQVGGATEAFF
NA | TRBJ1-4 | TRBV9 | many | TGTGCCAGCAGCACCCAGGGGACTAATGAAAAACTGTTTTTT | CASSTQGTNEKLFF
NA | TRBJ1-3 | TRBV7-9 | many | TGTGCCAGCAGCTTTAATGAATGGGGAAACACCATATATTTT | CASSFNEWGNTIYF
TRBD2 | TRBJ2-3 | TRBV27 | many | TGTGCCAGCAACGGACTAGCGGGGGGCTTAGGCCCGCAGTATTTT | CASNGLAGGLGPQYF
TRBD1 | TRBJ1-5 | TRBV12-3/TRBV12-4 | many | TGTGCCAGCAGGGGGACAGGCAATCAGCCCCAGCATTTT | CASRGTGNQPQHF
TRBD1 | TRBJ1-2 | TRBV5-1 | NA | TGCGCCAGCAGCTCCTCAACCGGGACAGGGGTTTATGGCTACACCTTC | CASSSSTGTGVYGYTF
NA | TRBJ2-2 | TRBV5-1 | many | TGCGCCAGCGGGGGAGATAACACCGGGGAGCTGTTTTTT | CASGGDNTGELFF
NA | TRBJ2-3 | TRBV9 | many | TGTGCCAGCAGCGTAGGCCCAGATACGCAGTATTTT | CASSVGPDTQYF